The 8 T cell receptor beta chains listed next were all sequenced from one sample in a study of regulatory T cells in long-lasting Graves disease. Construction of the TCR beta libraries employed iRepertoire HTBI primers in conjunction with Arm-PCR of CDR3 regions. Via MiXCR, TCRdb re-called the multiplex PCR reads, giving one row per CDR3 protein. The sample holds more than 450,000 distinct CDR3 sequences, 12% seen once. Time point defined: newly diagnosed GD, antithyroid drugs for less than 3 months. TCR sequences were obtained from RNA taken from PBMCs. These data also formed part of another study, on T cells in Graves' hyperthyroidism and ophthalmopathy.

The sequencing here drew on peripheral blood mononuclear cells (PBMCs), taken at new diagnosis, from a patient treated with antithyroid drugs. The receptor set was obtained from a young woman with Graves disease.

This clonotype was detected only a few times. The CDR3 protein is CASSQRPVMAQHF. The CDR3 nucleotides read TGTGCCAGCAGTCAAAGACCGGTTATGGCCCAGCATTTT. J is TRBJ1-5 and V is TRBV28, with unresolved D. The CDR3 length is 13 residues. V lost 5 bases, J lost 11 bases, and 16 bases lay in between. Per germline, CDR1 MDHEN and CDR2 SYDVKM. The full variable domain, rest sourced from reference TRBV28 and TRBJ1-5, is DVKVTQSSRYLVKRTGEKVFLECVQDMDHENMFWYRQDPGLGLRLIYFSYDVKMKEKGDIPEGYSVSREKKERFSLILESASTNQTSMYLCASSQRPVMAQHFGDGTRLSIL.

This clonotype was detected many times. This rearrangement joins TRBV18 to TRBJ2-7, with TRBD1 matching over 7 bases. The CDR3 is made up of 14 amino acids. Germline V gene data show CDR1 as KGHSH and CDR2 as LQKENI. The junction had 4 bases not matched to a gene; V was cut back by 4 bases and J by 1 base. Written as DNA, the CDR3 is TGTGCCAGCTCACAGGGGGCTGGATCCTACGAGCAGTACTTC. Encoded protein: CASSQGAGSYEQYF.

This clonotype came up many times. The J gene is TRBJ1-1, the V gene TRBV20-1; D perhaps matches TRBD1 (5 bases). The V and J ends lost 0 bases and 5 bases respectively, with 16 bases between them. There are 15 residues in the CDR3. Germline V gives CDR1 DFQATT, CDR2 SNEGSKA (reference sequence). CDR3 amino acids: CSARDRRKGNTEAFF. In nucleotides, the CDR3 is TGCAGTGCTAGAGATCGGAGGAAGGGGAATACTGAAGCTTTCTTT.

This clonotype was counted many times. This chain links TRBV12-3 or TRBV12-4 with TRBJ2-5; D remains ambiguous. The V end was cut by 3 bases, the J end by 4 bases, with 9 bases between. The CDR3 runs 13 residues. Written as DNA, the CDR3 is TGTGCCAGCAGTTTTAGGGATCGAGAGACCCAGTACTTC. Translating gives CASSFRDRETQYF.

In this sample, this clonotype turned up a few times. The rearrangement uses TRBV6-5 and TRBJ1-2; D remains unclear. V lost 2 bases and J 7 bases, leaving 11 bases between the germline ends. Germline loops: CDR1 MNHEY, CDR2 SVGAGI. The CDR3 totals 13 residues. CDR3 in amino acids: CASSYHPRFGYTF. The CDR3 DNA is TGTGCCAGCAGTTACCACCCCCGGTTTGGCTACACCTTC.

This clonotype was counted many times. This chain uses TRBV3-1 with TRBJ2-3; TRBD2 matches 7 bases. The CDR3 contains 15 residues. With 4 bases clipped from V and 3 bases from J, the junction kept 7 bases outside the gene matches. Per the germline V gene, CDR1 is LGHDT and CDR2 is YNNKEL (reference sequence). CDR3 amino acids: CASSPVRGGTDTQYF. In DNA, the CDR3 is TGTGCCAGCAGCCCGGTGCGGGGAGGGACAGATACGCAGTATTTT.

This clonotype was counted ten times or more. This chain links TRBV5-1 with TRBJ2-7; TRBD1 aligns across 10 bases. The germline V gene encodes CDR1 SGHRS and CDR2 YFSETQ. The CDR3 is 14 amino acids. Trimming removed 4 bases from V and 3 bases from J; junction bases left unmatched: 4. The CDR3 here is CASSVGQGLYEQYF. Written as DNA, the CDR3 is TGCGCCAGCAGCGTGGGACAGGGGCTCTACGAGCAGTACTTC.

This clonotype was seen a few times. The V and J genes are TRBV4-2 and TRBJ2-5, with TRBD2 matching 11 bases. The V gene end was trimmed by 6 bases and the J gene end by 1 base; junction bases not matched to a gene: 13. Germline CDR1 and CDR2: LGHNA and YNFKEQ. The CDR3 length is 18 residues. The CDR3 loop reads CASSKVTSGRGGQETQYF. The CDR3 DNA reads as TGTGCCAGCAGTAAAGTCACTAGCGGGAGAGGGGGCCAAGAGACCCAGTACTTC.